Listed here is a single T cell receptor (beta chain). Other DNA variants within this sample encode the same CDR3. This entry belongs to a study of blood T cell repertoires in COVID-19. Overall study context: T cells, B-cell-depleted T cells, or PBMCs provided the cDNA or gDNA that served as material.

The repertoire was sequenced with immunoSEQ multiplex PCR; TCRdb's copy has only in-frame clones and lacks some. This table holds 200,000 to 250,000 clones, 82% found once. The germline V gene has CDR1 SGDLS and CDR2 YYNGEE. J lost 0 bases, V lost 0 bases, and 3 bases had no gene match. CDR3 length equals 15 residues. The chain has TRBV9 and TRBJ2-7, with 7 bases that match TRBD2. Sequenced: peripheral blood. This receptor was identified in a woman aged 80 or over with acute or convalescent COVID-19. The CDR3 bases are TGTGCCAGCAGCGTAGATCCGGGGGGCTCCTACGAGCAGTACTTC. Its protein is CASSVDPGGSYEQYF.